Each of the 18 T cell receptor beta chains below was sequenced from the same sample in a study of brain T cells in children with intractable seizures (TCRdb year 2021). The library was made by the immunoSEQ multiplex PCR assay. Here the immuneACCESS table is served through TCRdb, limited to in-frame sequences with V and J called. Missing clones are a known gap in these copies; in checked studies unresolved V genes cover under half, and the rest lacks a known reason. In this sample the table shows under 400,000 clones, nearly 95% of which occur a single time. The ten largest clones add up to 5% to 7% of the sample. According to the study, the label for this sample's time point signals: blood from clinic visit 5 months post-surgery; TSC patient then seizure free. The sample was peripheral blood, taken 4 to 6 months after surgery. These receptors all come from a boy under two years old with tuberous sclerosis and intractable seizures.

The V and J genes are TRBV4-1 and TRBJ2-5; tentatively, D is TRBD2 (6 bases). This CDR3 contains 14 residues. Trimming pared 0 bases from V and 5 bases from J, leaving 10 bases between. Per germline, CDR1 MGHRA and CDR2 YSYEKL. The CDR3 loop is CASSQDRERETQYF. The CDR3 nucleotides read TGCGCCAGCAGCCAAGATCGGGAGCGCGAGACCCAGTACTTC.

The chain links TRBV29-1 to TRBJ2-4; D is undetermined. Germline CDR1 is SQVTM and CDR2 is ANQGSEA. Trimming stripped 0 bases from V and 3 bases from J, with 12 bases between. The length of the CDR3 is 15 residues. The CDR3 DNA sequence: TGCAGCGTTGAAGATCTTGCGGCTTACAAAAACATTCAGTACTTC. This translates into CSVEDLAAYKNIQYF.

The genes are TRBV29-1 and TRBJ2-2; 7 bases match TRBD1. Germline values: CDR1 SQVTM, CDR2 ANQGSEA. V lost 1 base, J lost 3 bases, and 2 bases stayed unmatched. The CDR3 covers 14 residues. The CDR3 sequence: CSVEGQGDTGELFF. The CDR3 DNA is TGCAGCGTTGAAGGGCAGGGGGACACCGGGGAGCTGTTTTTT.

V is TRBV4-1 and J is TRBJ2-2, with D possibly being TRBD1 (5 bases). Trimming removed 0 bases from V and 3 bases from J, with 8 bases in between. This CDR3 spans 15 amino acids. CDR1 is MGHRA and CDR2 is YSYEKL in the germline V gene. The CDR3 DNA sequence: TGCGCCAGCAGCCAAGAGACAGCTTACACCGGGGAGCTGTTTTTT. As protein: CASSQETAYTGELFF.

This clone was detected once. The V gene is TRBV28, the J gene TRBJ2-1; 7 nucleotides line up with TRBD2. This CDR3 comprises 15 residues. Germline V gives CDR1 MDHEN, CDR2 SYDVKM. V lost 8 bases to trimming and J lost 0 bases; unmatched junction nucleotides: 7. CDR3 region: CASWVGGSSYNEQFF. In nucleotides, the CDR3 is TGTGCCAGCTGGGTTGGCGGGAGCTCCTACAATGAGCAGTTCTTC.

The chain recombines TRBV5-8 with TRBJ1-2, with D unclear. The CDR3 is 14 amino acids. The germline CDR1 and CDR2 sequences are SGHTS and YDEGEE. V was shortened by 5 bases and J by 7 bases, with 18 bases between the two germline ends. This CDR3 reads CASSFGGGPGGYTF. CDR3 sequence (DNA): TGTGCCAGCAGTTTTGGAGGCGGCCCCGGTGGCTACACCTTC.

The gene calls are TRBV2 and TRBJ2-4, with D tentatively TRBD1 (6 bases). CDR1 is SNHLY, CDR2 FYNNEI, per germline. The CDR3 has 16 amino acids. Trimming removed 7 bases at V and 1 base at J, with 17 bases between. The CDR3 here is CASISDSLSAKNIQYF. The CDR3 DNA is TGTGCCAGCATTTCGGACAGTCTTTCCGCCAAAAACATTCAGTACTTC.

The chain links TRBV7-2 to TRBJ2-6; D remains ambiguous. This CDR3 is 18 amino acids long. CDR1 is SGHTA, CDR2 FQGNSA, per germline. V was cut by 2 bases and J by 0 bases, with 14 bases left in between. CDR3 protein: CASSLHLGRYSGANVLTF. CDR3 coding DNA: TGTGCCAGCAGCTTACACCTAGGGCGATACTCTGGGGCCAACGTCCTGACTTTC. The full variable domain, with the rest looked up from reference TRBV7-2 and TRBJ2-6, is GAGVSQSPSNKVTEKGKDVELRCDPISGHTALYWYRQSLGQGLEFLIYFQGNSAPDKSGLPSDRFSAERTGGSVSTLTIQRTQQEDSAVYLCASSLHLGRYSGANVLTFGAGSRLTVL.

V usage is TRBV20-1 and J usage is TRBJ1-2; D might be TRBD1 (6 bases). The CDR3 length is 14 residues. Trimming removed 3 bases at V and 2 bases at J, with 13 bases between. Germline loops: CDR1 DFQATT, CDR2 SNEGSKA (reference sequence). The DNA of the CDR3 is TGCAGTGCTAGTAACAGGGCTGGGAACTATGGCTACACCTTC. Protein sequence: CSASNRAGNYGYTF.

The chain uses TRBV7-9 and TRBJ1-2; D is undetermined. This CDR3 comprises 13 residues. V shed 1 base and J shed 1 base, with 4 bases lying between them. Germline V gene lookup returns CDR1 SEHNR and CDR2 FQNEAQ (reference sequence). Written as DNA, the CDR3 is TGTGCCAGCAGCTTAGACAGTAACTATGGCTACACCTTC. Translation gives CASSLDSNYGYTF.

The V call is TRBV19, the J call TRBJ1-1; D gene uncertain. The ends were cut back, 9 bases at V and 0 bases at J, with 14 bases in the middle. CDR1 is LNHDA and CDR2 is SQIVND in the germline V gene (reference sequence). The length of the CDR3 is 14 residues. This CDR3 is CASDWGLMNTEAFF. The CDR3 DNA follows: TGTGCCAGCGATTGGGGATTAATGAACACTGAAGCTTTCTTT.

This clone was seen just once. The gene calls are TRBV7-9 and TRBJ1-1; 9 bases match TRBD1. V lost 5 bases, J lost 11 bases, and 6 bases stayed unmatched. Per germline, CDR1 SEHNR and CDR2 FQNEAQ (reference sequence). This CDR3 is built from 12 residues. CDR3 DNA: TGTGCCAGCAGCCTACGACAGGGGGAGGCTTTCTTT. As protein: CASSLRQGEAFF. The whole variable domain, filled in from reference TRBV7-9 and TRBJ1-1, reads DTGVSQNPRHKITKRGQNVTFRCDPISEHNRLYWYRQTLGQGPEFLTYFQNEAQLEKSRLLSDRFSAERPKGSFSTLEIQRTEQGDSAMYLCASSLRQGEAFFGQGTRLTVV.

The chain couples TRBV2 to TRBJ2-3; TRBD2 agrees at 11 bases. The germline gives CDR1 SNHLY, CDR2 FYNNEI. Trimming cost V 4 bases and J 4 bases; bases outside gene matches: 7. The CDR3 is 16 residues long. The CDR3 loop reads CASSGRLLAGADTQYF. CDR3 DNA sequence: TGTGCCAGCAGTGGCCGGTTACTAGCGGGAGCAGATACGCAGTATTTT.

The chain has TRBV19 and TRBJ2-2, with D perhaps being TRBD1 or TRBD2 (6 bases each). The CDR3 runs 16 residues. The V gene's germline CDR1 is LNHDA and CDR2 SQIVND (reference sequence). Trimming took off 4 bases at V and 3 bases at J, with 15 bases between the two ends. CDR3 protein: CASSNLRGRDTGELFF. CDR3 sequence (DNA): TGTGCCAGTAGTAACCTCCGGGGGCGGGACACCGGGGAGCTGTTTTTT.

This clone was counted once. This chain connects TRBV7-2 to TRBJ2-1, with 9 bases matching TRBD1. The ends lost 2 bases at V and 5 bases at J; junction bases unmatched: 13. In germline, CDR1 is SGHTA, CDR2 FQGNSA. The length of the CDR3 is 18 residues. As DNA, the CDR3 is TGTGCCAGCAGCTTATGGGTTTCTGGGACAGGGAACGACAATGAGCAGTTCTTC. It specifies CASSLWVSGTGNDNEQFF. Full variable domain (remainder filled in from reference TRBV7-2 and TRBJ2-1): GAGVSQSPSNKVTEKGKDVELRCDPISGHTALYWYRQSLGQGLEFLIYFQGNSAPDKSGLPSDRFSAERTGGSVSTLTIQRTQQEDSAVYLCASSLWVSGTGNDNEQFFGPGTRLTVL.

This clone came up once. The chain joins TRBV5-1 to TRBJ2-6, with D uncertain. V lost 2 bases, J lost 0 bases, and 6 bases lay in between. CDR1 SGHRS and CDR2 YFSETQ come from the germline V gene. The length of the CDR3 is 15 residues. As DNA, the CDR3 is TGCGCCAGCAGCTTAGGGTTCTCTGGGGCCAACGTCCTGACTTTC. Protein product: CASSLGFSGANVLTF.

The V gene is TRBV14, the J gene TRBJ2-7, with a possible D match to TRBD1 (6 bases). V lost 2 bases and J 3 bases, leaving 14 bases between the germline ends. The CDR3 covers 15 residues. CDR1 SGHDN and CDR2 FVKESK come from the germline V gene. The CDR3 sequence: CASSQSRDTRYEQYF. The CDR3 nucleotides read TGTGCCAGCAGCCAATCCCGGGACACGCGCTACGAGCAGTACTTC.

The chain combines TRBV30 with TRBJ2-5; 10 bases align to TRBD1. Germline assignment: CDR1 GTSNPN and CDR2 SVGIG (reference sequence). V lost 2 bases, J lost 5 bases, and 8 bases stayed unmatched. The CDR3 runs 15 residues. In DNA, the CDR3 is TGTGCCTGGAGTTATTCCCTGGGACAGGGGGAGACCCAGTACTTC. Amino acids: CAWSYSLGQGETQYF.